This T cell receptor (beta chain) was found in a study of blood T cell repertoires in COVID-19. Study context: Sites in the United States, Italy and Spain provided acute and convalescent COVID-19 samples. T cells, B-cell-depleted T cells, or PBMCs provided the cDNA or gDNA that served as material.

Authors' methods: Reference gene primer amplification yielded estimated nucleated cell counts. The protocol was immunoSEQ multiplex PCR, while the TCRdb copy is restricted to in-frame clones and leaves out a portion. V and J calls and clone size are given by that table; D and trimming were obtained from the DNA. The sample carries fewer than 120,000 clones, roughly four fifths recorded once. Trimming took 5 bases from V and 7 from J; bases not matched to a gene: 7. The CDR3 covers 15 residues. The germline V gene has CDR1 SGHTA and CDR2 FQGNSA. This receptor was taken from a woman in her sixties or seventies with acute or convalescent COVID-19. The sequenced sample was peripheral blood. The chain carries TRBV7-2 and TRBJ1-3; 11 bases are shared with TRBD1. The CDR3 spells CASSPGQGAWNTIYF. The CDR3 DNA reads TGTGCCAGCAGCCCAGGACAGGGGGCGTGGAACACCATATATTTT. The complete variable domain, with remaining parts taken from reference TRBV7-2 and TRBJ1-3, reads GAGVSQSPSNKVTEKGKDVELRCDPISGHTALYWYRQSLGQGLEFLIYFQGNSAPDKSGLPSDRFSAERTGGSVSTLTIQRTQQEDSAVYLCASSPGQGAWNTIYFGEGSWLTVV.